The present TCR beta chain was sequenced within a study of blood T cell repertoires in COVID-19. Study summary: The origin of the acute and convalescent COVID-19 samples was the United States, Italy and Spain. PBMCs, B-cell-depleted T cells, or T cells were the source of the cDNA or gDNA that made up the material.

Source study methods: Nucleated cell counts were estimated from reference gene primer amplification. The method was immunoSEQ multiplex PCR; TCRdb's version includes in-frame clones alone and lacks a portion of them. D and trimming were read from the DNA, whereas the V and J calls and clone size are those reported in that table. The data hold a few hundred thousand clones, with roughly four fifths observed a single time. Per germline, CDR1 SGHRS and CDR2 YFSETQ. CDR3 length: 15 amino acids. V lost 4 bases and J lost 0, with 12 bases in between. The specimen sequenced was peripheral blood. The chain joins TRBV5-1 to TRBJ2-3; tentative D call: TRBD1 (6 bases). This TCR derives from a man aged 25-45 years who had recovered from COVID-19. This CDR3 is CASSLTGKSTDTQYF. The CDR3, as DNA: TGCGCCAGCAGCCTTACAGGGAAAAGCACAGATACGCAGTATTTT.